Each of the 3 T cell receptor beta chains below was sequenced from the same sample in a study of T cells after posttransplantation cyclophosphamide. The assay was immunoSEQ multiplex PCR, and TCRdb's table has in-frame clones only and misses some. In total the sample includes around 35,000 clones, none of them seen once. Sequencing was done on a sample of PBMCs. These receptors came from a woman aged 45-65 years in good health and a related stem cell transplant donor.

In its sample, this clone was seen many times. The chain combines TRBV6-6 with TRBJ1-5, with D possibly being TRBD1 (5 bases). The germline CDR1 and CDR2 sequences are MNHNY and SVGAGI (reference sequence). The CDR3 runs to 13 residues. Between the trimmed V and J ends, which lost 8 bases and 7 bases, there was a span of 15 bases. The CDR3 nucleotides read TGTGCCAGCGCCCGAGGGGCGGAACAGCCCCAGCATTTT. Translation gives CASARGAEQPQHF.

This clone was detected many times. The chain joins TRBV4-1 to TRBJ1-1; D unresolved. Germline CDR1 is MGHRA and CDR2 is YSYEKL. This CDR3 is built from 14 residues. Trimming left V 1 base short and J 7 bases short, with 13 bases between. CDR3 sequence reads: CASSQVGGGLEAFF. DNA for the CDR3: TGCGCCAGCAGCCAAGTTGGTGGAGGGCTTGAAGCTTTCTTT.

This clone has a handful of counts. The rearrangement links TRBV19 to TRBJ1-5; 10 bases line up with TRBD1. J was trimmed by 5 bases and V by 4 bases; bases with no gene match: 5. In germline, CDR1 is LNHDA, CDR2 SQIVND (reference sequence). The CDR3 runs to 15 residues. The chain's CDR3 is CASSTPGTGDQPQHF. The CDR3 DNA follows: TGTGCCAGTAGTACTCCCGGGACAGGGGATCAGCCCCAGCATTTT.